These 14 T cell receptor beta chains share one sample of origin, sequenced in a study of cytomegalovirus exposure and HLA in healthy donors. Researchers ran the PCR with 60 Vbeta and 13 Jbeta primers. TCRdb's copy holds only in-frame clones and misses some; the assay was immunoSEQ multiplex PCR. The profile shows about 87,000 clones, 74% of them singletons. What was sequenced was PBMCs. The receptor set was obtained from a young man in good health and CMV-seropositive.

The chain recombines TRBV6-5 with TRBJ2-5, with a tentative D call TRBD1 (6 bases). With the DNA end fitting TRBJ2-7 better, the J assignment may be wrong. CDR1 and CDR2 from the germline V gene are MNHEY and SVGAGI. The CDR3 is made up of 12 amino acids. The DNA for the CDR3 is TGTGCCAGCAGTAGGGACACCTACGAGCAGTACTTC. Protein product: CASSRDTYEQYF.

V and J are TRBV18 and TRBJ2-7; TRBD1 matches at 7 bases. The V gene end was trimmed by 3 bases and the J gene end by 4 bases; junction bases not matched to a gene: 9. The CDR3 is 15 amino acids. From germline, CDR1 is KGHSH and CDR2 LQKENI. CDR3 loop: CASSPQGRDSYEQYF. CDR3 nucleotides: TGTGCCAGCTCACCTCAGGGACGGGACAGTTACGAGCAGTACTTC.

The chain uses TRBV29-1 and TRBJ2-1; 7 positions agree with TRBD2. Trimming took 4 bases from V and 5 from J; bases not matched to a gene: 8. Germline V CDR1 and CDR2: SQVTM, ANQGSEA. This CDR3 region has 14 residues. The CDR3 DNA reads TGCAGCGTTGCCGGCGGGAGTAGGAACAATGAGCAGTTCTTC. Translation gives CSVAGGSRNNEQFF.

V usage is TRBV29-1 and J usage is TRBJ1-2; 7 nucleotides match TRBD1. This CDR3 spans 13 amino acids. Per germline, CDR1 SQVTM and CDR2 ANQGSEA. V lost 2 bases to trimming and J lost 2 bases; unmatched junction nucleotides: 2. This CDR3 is CSVERGQNYGYTF. The CDR3 DNA reads as TGCAGCGTTGAAAGGGGGCAAAACTATGGCTACACCTTC.

This clone was detected once. The chain joins TRBV5-4 to TRBJ2-1, with 7 bases lining up with TRBD2. Germline CDR1 and CDR2: SGHNT and YYREEE (reference sequence). CDR3 length equals 16 residues. V was clipped by 4 bases and J by 5 bases; unmatched bases: 12. The CDR3 sequence: CASSATKWEGNNEQFF. The CDR3 region has the DNA TGTGCCAGCAGCGCCACGAAGTGGGAGGGAAACAATGAGCAGTTCTTC. Together with reference TRBV5-4 and TRBJ2-1, the CDR3 gives the full variable domain: ETGVTQSPTHLIKTRGQQVTLRCSSQSGHNTVSWYQQALGQGPQFIFQYYREEENGRGNFPPRFSGLQFPNYSSELNVNALELDDSALYLCASSATKWEGNNEQFFGPGTRLTVL.

V is TRBV5-4 and J is TRBJ2-4, with 9 bases matching TRBD2. Germline values: CDR1 SGHNT, CDR2 YYREEE (reference sequence). Germline trimming cut 10 bases from V and 2 bases from J; bases unmatched to any gene: 7. The CDR3 has 14 residues. The CDR3 reads CAFSSGSSKNIQYF. The CDR3, as DNA: TGTGCCTTCAGTAGCGGGAGCTCCAAAAACATTCAGTACTTC.

This chain joins TRBV9 and TRBJ2-2, with 10 bases identical to TRBD1. CDR1 and CDR2 from the germline V gene are SGDLS and YYNGEE. This CDR3 contains 16 residues. V was pared by 4 bases and J by 0 bases, with 3 bases of the junction left unmatched. The CDR3 DNA reads as TGTGCCAGCAGCTCAGACAGGGGGCCGAACACCGGGGAGCTGTTTTTT. Translating it yields CASSSDRGPNTGELFF.

The sample holds a few counts of this clone. The chain joins TRBV6-6 to TRBJ2-1; tentatively, D is TRBD2 (6 bases). Germline V CDR1 and CDR2: MNHNY, SVGAGI (reference sequence). The V gene lost 6 bases and the J gene lost 9 bases, with 12 bases spanning the gap. This CDR3 region has 12 residues. DNA of the CDR3: TGTGCCAGCAGCTCACTCGGGGGTGAGCAGTTCTTC. This encodes CASSSLGGEQFF.

The chain has TRBV7-3 and TRBJ2-7; no definite D call. Per the germline V gene, CDR1 is SGHTA and CDR2 is FQGTGA. The CDR3 has 14 residues. Trimming removed 5 bases from V and 0 bases from J, with 11 bases in between. CDR3 sequence reads: CASSLSGGSYEQYF. The CDR3 DNA reads as TGTGCCAGCAGCCTCTCAGGTGGCTCCTACGAGCAGTACTTC.

V is TRBV2 and J is TRBJ1-5; D gene ambiguous. The V and J ends lost 11 bases and 0 bases respectively, with 14 bases between them. In germline, CDR1 is SNHLY, CDR2 FYNNEI. The CDR3 is 14 residues long. The CDR3: CAGKGLDSNQPQHF. The CDR3 bases are TGTGCCGGAAAAGGACTGGATAGCAATCAGCCCCAGCATTTT.

This chain connects TRBV28 to TRBJ2-1; the match to TRBD1 covers 8 bases. V trimming: 2 bases; J trimming: 4 bases; junction bases outside the gene matches: 4. Germline assignment: CDR1 MDHEN and CDR2 SYDVKM. The length of the CDR3 is 15 residues. The CDR3 nucleotides are TGTGCCAGCAGTTTAGGGGGACAGGTTTACAATGAGCAGTTCTTC. Amino acids: CASSLGGQVYNEQFF.

This clone was counted a few times. The J gene is TRBJ1-5, the V gene TRBV9; TRBD1 matches 11 bases. Germline V gene sequence: CDR1 SGDLS, CDR2 YYNGEE. This CDR3 is built from 14 residues. V shed 4 bases, J shed 5 bases, and the junction held 2 bases outside the gene matches. Written as DNA, the CDR3 is TGTGCCAGCAGCCGGACAGGGGGCCATCAGCCCCAGCATTTT. Its protein is CASSRTGGHQPQHF.

The chain joins TRBV4-3 to TRBJ2-7; 7 nucleotides agree with TRBD2. Trimming took 4 bases from V and 2 from J; bases not matched to a gene: 11. CDR3 size: 16 residues. The V gene's germline CDR1 is LGHNA and CDR2 YSLEER. The CDR3 region has the DNA TGCGCCAGCAGCCCCGGGGGTCTGGGGGGGACCTACGAGCAGTACTTC. Translating gives CASSPGGLGGTYEQYF.

The chain combines TRBV9 with TRBJ2-7; D is ambiguous. V lost 1 base to trimming and J lost 3 bases, with 11 bases between them. The germline gives CDR1 SGDLS, CDR2 YYNGEE. The CDR3 loop spans 14 amino acids. The CDR3 coding sequence is TGTGCCAGCAGCGTATCCGGGTCGGGCTACGAGCAGTACTTC. Its translation: CASSVSGSGYEQYF.